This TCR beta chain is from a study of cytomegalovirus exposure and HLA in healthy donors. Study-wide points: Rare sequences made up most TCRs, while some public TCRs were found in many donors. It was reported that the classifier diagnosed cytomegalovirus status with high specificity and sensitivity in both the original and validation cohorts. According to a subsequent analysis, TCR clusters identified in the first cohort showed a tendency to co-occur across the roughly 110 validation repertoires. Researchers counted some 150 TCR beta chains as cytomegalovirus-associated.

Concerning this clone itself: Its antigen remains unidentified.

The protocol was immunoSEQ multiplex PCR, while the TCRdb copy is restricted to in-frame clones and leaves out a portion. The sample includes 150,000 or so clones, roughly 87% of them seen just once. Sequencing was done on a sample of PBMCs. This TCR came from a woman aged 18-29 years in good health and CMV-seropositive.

The CDR3 loop reads CASSVDLSQGTQYF. The CDR3 DNA follows: TGTGCCAGCAGCGTAGACTTGTCACAGGGTACGCAGTATTTT. This chain links TRBV9 with TRBJ2-3; weak D call: TRBD1 (6 bases). Trimming stripped 0 bases from V and 8 bases from J, with 13 bases between. The length of the CDR3 is 14 residues. From germline, CDR1 is SGDLS and CDR2 YYNGEE.